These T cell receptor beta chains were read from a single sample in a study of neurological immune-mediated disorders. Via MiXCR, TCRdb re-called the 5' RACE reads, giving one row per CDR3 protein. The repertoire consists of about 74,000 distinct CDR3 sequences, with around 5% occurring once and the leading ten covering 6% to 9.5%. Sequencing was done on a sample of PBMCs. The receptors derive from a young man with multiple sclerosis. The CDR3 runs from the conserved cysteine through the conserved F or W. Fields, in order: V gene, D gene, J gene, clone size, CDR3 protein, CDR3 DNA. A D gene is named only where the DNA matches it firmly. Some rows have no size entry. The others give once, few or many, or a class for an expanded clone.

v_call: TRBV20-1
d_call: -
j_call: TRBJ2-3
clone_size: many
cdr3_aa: CSARKGSFTDTQYF
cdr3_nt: TGCAGTGCTAGAAAGGGAAGCTTCACAGATACGCAGTATTTT

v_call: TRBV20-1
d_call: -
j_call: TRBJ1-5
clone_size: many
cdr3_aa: CSASADSNQPQHF
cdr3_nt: TGCAGTGCTAGTGCGGACAGCAATCAGCCCCAGCATTTT

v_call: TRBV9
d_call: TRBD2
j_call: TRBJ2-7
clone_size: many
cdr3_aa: CASSVASGSNYEQYF
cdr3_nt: TGTGCCAGCAGCGTAGCTAGCGGGAGTAACTACGAGCAGTACTTC

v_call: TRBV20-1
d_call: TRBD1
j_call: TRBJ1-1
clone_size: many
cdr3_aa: CSARDRVLNTEAFF
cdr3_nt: TGCAGTGCTAGGGACAGGGTCTTGAACACTGAAGCTTTCTTT

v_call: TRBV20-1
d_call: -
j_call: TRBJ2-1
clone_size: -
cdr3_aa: CSATSTGAYNEQFF
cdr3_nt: TGCAGTGCTACAAGCACGGGGGCCTACAATGAGCAGTTCTTC

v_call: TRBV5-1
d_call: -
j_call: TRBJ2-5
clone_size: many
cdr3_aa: CASSLNLRMETQYF
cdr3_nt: TGCGCCAGCAGCTTGAATTTAAGGATGGAGACCCAGTACTTC

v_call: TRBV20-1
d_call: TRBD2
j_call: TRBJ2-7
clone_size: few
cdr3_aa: CSANRLAGDEQYF
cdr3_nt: TGCAGTGCAAACCGACTAGCGGGAGACGAGCAGTACTTC

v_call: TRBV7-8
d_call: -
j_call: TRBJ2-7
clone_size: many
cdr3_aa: CASSLVGHFSYEQYF
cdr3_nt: TGTGCCAGCAGCTTAGTAGGACACTTCTCCTACGAGCAGTACTTC

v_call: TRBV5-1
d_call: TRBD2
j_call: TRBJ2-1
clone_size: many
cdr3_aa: CASSPGLARHEQFF
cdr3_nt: TGCGCCAGCAGCCCGGGACTAGCGCGCCATGAGCAGTTCTTC

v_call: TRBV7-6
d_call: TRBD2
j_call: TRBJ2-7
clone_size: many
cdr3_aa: CASSPERGGEQYF
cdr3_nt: TGTGCCAGCAGCCCCGAACGGGGGGGGGAGCAGTACTTC

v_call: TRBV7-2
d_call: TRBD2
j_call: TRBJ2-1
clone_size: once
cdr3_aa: CASSPGLVNEQFF
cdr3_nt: TGTGCCAGCAGCCCCGGACTAGTCAATGAGCAGTTCTTC

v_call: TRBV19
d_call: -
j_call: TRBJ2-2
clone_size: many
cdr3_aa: CASSIGETTGYKNTGELFF
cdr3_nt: TGTGCCAGTAGTATCGGGGAAACGACAGGATACAAAAACACCGGGGAGCTGTTTTTT

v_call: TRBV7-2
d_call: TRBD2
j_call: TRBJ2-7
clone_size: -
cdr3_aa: CASSDAAGPGYEQYF
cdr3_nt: TGTGCCAGCAGCGATGCAGCGGGACCCGGCTACGAGCAGTACTTC

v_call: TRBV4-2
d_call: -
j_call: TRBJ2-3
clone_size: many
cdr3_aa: CASSQGGTSTDTQYF
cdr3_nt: TGTGCCAGCAGCCAAGGAGGGACTAGCACAGATACGCAGTATTTT

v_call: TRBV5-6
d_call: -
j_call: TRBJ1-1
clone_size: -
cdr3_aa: CASSLLNGTEAFF
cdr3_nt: TGTGCCAGCAGCTTGTTAAATGGCACTGAAGCTTTCTTT

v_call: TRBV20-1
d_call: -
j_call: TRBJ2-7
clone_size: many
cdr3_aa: CSARGSQYEQYF
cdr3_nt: TGCAGTGCTAGAGGTTCGCAGTACGAGCAGTACTTC

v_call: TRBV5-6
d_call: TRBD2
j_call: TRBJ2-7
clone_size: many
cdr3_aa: CASSLEGLAAPYEQYF
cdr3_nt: TGTGCCAGCAGCTTGGAAGGACTAGCGGCGCCCTACGAGCAGTACTTC

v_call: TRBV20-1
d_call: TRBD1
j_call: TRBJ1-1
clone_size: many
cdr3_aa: CSAVKTGAEAFF
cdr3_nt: TGCAGTGCCGTTAAAACAGGGGCTGAAGCTTTCTTT

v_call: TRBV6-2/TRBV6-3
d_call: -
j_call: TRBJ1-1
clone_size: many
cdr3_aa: CASASQVRAFF
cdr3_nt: TGTGCCAGCGCATCGCAGGTTCGAGCTTTCTTT

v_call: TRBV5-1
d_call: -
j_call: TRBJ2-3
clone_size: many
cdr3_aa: CASSLAEADTQYF
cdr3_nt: TGCGCCAGCAGCTTGGCGGAGGCAGATACGCAGTATTTT

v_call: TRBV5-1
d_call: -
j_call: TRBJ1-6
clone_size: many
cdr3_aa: CASSTDSFNSPLHF
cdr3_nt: TGCGCCAGCAGCACGGACAGCTTCAATTCACCCCTCCACTTT

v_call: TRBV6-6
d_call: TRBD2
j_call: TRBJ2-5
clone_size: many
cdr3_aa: CASSRLAGGETQYF
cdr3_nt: TGTGCCAGCAGTCGACTAGCGGGAGGAGAGACCCAGTACTTC

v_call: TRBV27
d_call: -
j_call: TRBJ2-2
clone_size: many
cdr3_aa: CASSVRGAHTGELFF
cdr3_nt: TGTGCCAGCAGCGTCCGGGGGGCACACACCGGGGAGCTGTTTTTT

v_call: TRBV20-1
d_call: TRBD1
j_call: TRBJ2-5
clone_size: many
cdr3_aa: CSARTGGTQYF
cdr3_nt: TGCAGTGCTAGGACAGGGGGGACCCAGTACTTC

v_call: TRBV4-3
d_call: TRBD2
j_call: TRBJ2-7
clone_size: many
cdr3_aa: CASSQVLTSGTSYEQYF
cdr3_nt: TGCGCCAGCAGCCAAGTGTTAACTAGCGGAACCTCCTACGAGCAGTACTTC

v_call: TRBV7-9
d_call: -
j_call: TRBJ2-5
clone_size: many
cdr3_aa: CASGGRKETQYF
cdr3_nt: TGTGCCAGCGGGGGTCGAAAGGAGACCCAGTACTTC

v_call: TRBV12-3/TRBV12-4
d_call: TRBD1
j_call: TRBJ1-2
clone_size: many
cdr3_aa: CASSQRTGSLDGYTF
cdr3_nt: TGTGCCAGCAGTCAACGGACAGGGAGCTTGGATGGCTACACCTTC

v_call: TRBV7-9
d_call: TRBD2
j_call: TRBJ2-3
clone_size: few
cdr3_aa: CAGAGGNTPDTQYF
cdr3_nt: TGTGCCGGAGCGGGAGGCAATACCCCAGATACGCAGTATTTT

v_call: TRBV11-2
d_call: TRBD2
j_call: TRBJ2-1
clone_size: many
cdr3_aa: CASSLAAILAGFFNEQFF
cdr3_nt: TGTGCCAGCAGCTTAGCGGCGATACTAGCGGGGTTTTTCAATGAGCAGTTCTTC